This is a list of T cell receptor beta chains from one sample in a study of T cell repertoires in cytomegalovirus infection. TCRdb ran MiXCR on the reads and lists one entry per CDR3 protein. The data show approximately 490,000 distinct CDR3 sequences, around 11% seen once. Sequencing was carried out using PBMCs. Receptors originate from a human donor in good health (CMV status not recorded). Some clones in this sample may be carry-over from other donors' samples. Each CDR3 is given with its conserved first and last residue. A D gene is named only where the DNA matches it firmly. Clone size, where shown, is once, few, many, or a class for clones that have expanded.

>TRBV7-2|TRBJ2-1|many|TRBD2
TGTGCCAGCAGCCCGCGAATAGATACAATACTAGCGGGAGGGTGGGATGAGCAGTTCTTC
CASSPRIDTILAGGWDEQFF
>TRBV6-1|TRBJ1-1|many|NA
TGTGCCAGCAGTGAAGGGAGACAGAACACTGAAGCTTTCTTT
CASSEGRQNTEAFF
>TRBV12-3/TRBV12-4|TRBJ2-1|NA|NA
TGTGCCAGCAGTCCCTCCAGACCGACAGGAAACAATGAGCAGTTCTTC
CASSPSRPTGNNEQFF
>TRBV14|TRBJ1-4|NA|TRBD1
TGTGCCAGCAGCCACCCAGGGGGTATAAGGCCTAATGAAAAACTGTTTTTT
CASSHPGGIRPNEKLFF
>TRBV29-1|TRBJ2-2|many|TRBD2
TGCAGCGTTGGGGAGGGTAGCACCGGGGAGCTGTTTTTT
CSVGEGSTGELFF
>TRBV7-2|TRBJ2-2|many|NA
TGTGCCAGCAGCATGGGGCGTCCTGGGAGCGGGGAGCTGTTTTTT
CASSMGRPGSGELFF
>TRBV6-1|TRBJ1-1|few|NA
TGTGCCAGCTGGAAACATCAGAACACTGAAGCTTTCTTT
CASWKHQNTEAFF
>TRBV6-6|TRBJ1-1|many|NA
TGTGCCAGCAGTTACACGGGGTTGAACACTGAAGCTTTCTTT
CASSYTGLNTEAFF
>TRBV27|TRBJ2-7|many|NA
TGTGCCAGCAGTTTAATAGGGGACCTAGGTACCTACGAGCAGTACTTC
CASSLIGDLGTYEQYF
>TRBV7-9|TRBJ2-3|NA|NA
TGTGCCAGCAGCTTCGGGGGTAGCGGAATATACACAGATACGCAGTATTTT
CASSFGGSGIYTDTQYF
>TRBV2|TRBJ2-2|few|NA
TGTGCCAGCAAGGACACCCGGAACACCGGGGAGCTGTTTTTT
CASKDTRNTGELFF
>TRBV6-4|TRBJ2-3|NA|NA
TGTGCCAGCAGTGACGGGACGGGGGGCACAGATACGCAGTATTTT
CASSDGTGGTDTQYF
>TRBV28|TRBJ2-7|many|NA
TGTGCCAGCAAGGGCGTTTACGAGCAGTACTTC
CASKGVYEQYF
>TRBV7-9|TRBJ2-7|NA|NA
TGTGCCAGCACAGGGGTCTACGAGCAGTACTTC
CASTGVYEQYF
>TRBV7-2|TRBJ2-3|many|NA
TGTGCCAGCAGCTTTCTGTTGAGACTTAGCACAGATACGCAGTATTTT
CASSFLLRLSTDTQYF
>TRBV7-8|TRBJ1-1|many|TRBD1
TGTGCCAGCAGCCCCCATTTTGGACAGGGGGCGAATAACTCCGAAGCTTTCTTT
CASSPHFGQGANNSEAFF
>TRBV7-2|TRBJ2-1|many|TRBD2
TGTGCCAGCAGCTTGAGCGGGAGGGCCCTCAGTGAGCAGTTCTTC
CASSLSGRALSEQFF
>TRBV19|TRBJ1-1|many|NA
TGTGCCAGCACCTTGCGGGGGTCCGACACTGAAGCTTTCTTT
CASTLRGSDTEAFF
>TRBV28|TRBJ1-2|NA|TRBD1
TGTGCCAGCAGTACCGCAGGGGGCGATGGCTACACCTTC
CASSTAGGDGYTF
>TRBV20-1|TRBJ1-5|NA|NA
TGCAGTGCTCCAAAGGGGGGCTTCAATCAGCCCCAGCATTTT
CSAPKGGFNQPQHF
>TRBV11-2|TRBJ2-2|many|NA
TGTGCCAGCAGCTTAGGGTTACAGGGAGGGACCGGGGAGCTGTTTTTT
CASSLGLQGGTGELFF
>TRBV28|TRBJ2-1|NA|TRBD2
TGTGCCAGCAGTTTATGGGGCGGGAGGGGCTATGAGCAGTTCTTC
CASSLWGGRGYEQFF
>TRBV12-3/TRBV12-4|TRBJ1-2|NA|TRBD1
TGTGCCAGCAGCCATATGACAGGGAACTATGGCTACACCTTC
CASSHMTGNYGYTF
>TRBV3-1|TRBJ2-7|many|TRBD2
TGTGCCAGCAGCCAAGTCGGACTAGCAGGCTACGAGCAGTACTTC
CASSQVGLAGYEQYF
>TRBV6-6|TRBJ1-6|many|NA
TGTGCCAGCAGTTCGCTTTCCCCAAGGGATAATTCACCCCTCCACTTT
CASSSLSPRDNSPLHF
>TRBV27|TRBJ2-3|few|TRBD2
TGTGCCAGCAGCCAGCGGGGGACGGAAGATACGCAGTATTTT
CASSQRGTEDTQYF
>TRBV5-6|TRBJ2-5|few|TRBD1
TGTGCCAGCAGCTGGACAGGGATGTGGGAGACCCAGTACTTC
CASSWTGMWETQYF
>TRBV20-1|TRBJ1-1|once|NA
TGCAGTGCTTCTGGTTTCCCAGGATCCACTGAAGCTTTCTTT
CSASGFPGSTEAFF
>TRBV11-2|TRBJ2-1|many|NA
TGTGCCAGCAGCCATTTCGAGGAGCGCTACAATGAGCAGTTCTTC
CASSHFEERYNEQFF
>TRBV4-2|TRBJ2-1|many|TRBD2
TGTGCCAGCAGCCAAGATGCCAGCGGGAGCTACAATGAGCAGTTCTTC
CASSQDASGSYNEQFF
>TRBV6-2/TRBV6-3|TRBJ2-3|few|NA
TGTGCCAGCAGTTTCCGGGGTCATACGCAGTATTTT
CASSFRGHTQYF
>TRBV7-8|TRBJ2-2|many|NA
TGTGCCAGCAGCTTTAAGGCCGGGGAGCTGTTTTTT
CASSFKAGELFF
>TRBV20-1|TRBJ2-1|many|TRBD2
TGCAGTGCTAGAGATCCCAGCGGGGTTAACAATGAGCAGTTCTTC
CSARDPSGVNNEQFF
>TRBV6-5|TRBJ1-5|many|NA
TGTGCCAGCAGTTGGTCCGGCCTACCCGGGGCCCAGCATTTT
CASSWSGLPGAQHF
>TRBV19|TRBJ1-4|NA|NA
TGTGCCAGTAGTATACTGTACAGCCTCACCCCGAGGAATGAAAAACTGTTTTTT
CASSILYSLTPRNEKLFF
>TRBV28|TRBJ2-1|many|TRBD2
TGTGCCAGCAGTGAACTAGCGGGAGCCTACAATGAGCAGTTCTTC
CASSELAGAYNEQFF